The 15 T cell receptor beta chains in this list originate from one sample, sequenced in a study of HIV-infected children after antiretroviral therapy interruption. RNA-based 3' RACE libraries used unique molecular identifiers. TCRdb reanalysed the 3' RACE reads using MiXCR and keeps one entry per CDR3 protein. The sample yields 70,000 to 90,000 distinct CDR3 sequences, less than 7% seen once. The treatment denotes: PENTA 11 planned treatment interruption arm or continuous ART arm. The material sequenced was CD45RA+ CD4+ T cells from PBMCs, pooled from several time points, taken from a donor given antiretroviral therapy, either interrupted or continuous. As for subset: naive CD4+ CD45RA+ CD45RO- T cells. Receptors originate from a pool of human donors with HIV.

This clonotype was found many times. CDR3 DNA: TGTGCCAGCAGTGAGGCCGGGACAGGGGGCTACGAGCAGTACTTC. Translation: CASSEAGTGGYEQYF. This chain connects TRBV25-1 to TRBJ2-7; 11 nucleotides line up with TRBD1. The ends lost 3 bases at V and 3 bases at J; junction bases unmatched: 4. The CDR3 totals 15 residues. CDR1 MGHDK and CDR2 SYGVNS come from the germline V gene.

This clonotype was recorded many times. The chain combines TRBV28 with TRBJ2-7, with TRBD2 matching over 11 bases. Germline V gene lookup returns CDR1 MDHEN and CDR2 SYDVKM. Trimming took 3 bases from V and 5 from J; bases not matched to a gene: 18. The CDR3 runs to 19 residues. CDR3 coding DNA: TGTGCCAGCAGTTTTTACGGTACTAGCGGGGGCCGGTCCACCAACGAGCAGTACTTC. Translating it yields CASSFYGTSGGRSTNEQYF.

This clonotype was observed a handful of times. As DNA, the CDR3 is TGTGCCAGCAGCTATGCGGGTACAGGGGGCTTCCACGAGCAGTACTTC. Translating gives CASSYAGTGGFHEQYF. V is TRBV5-8 and J is TRBJ2-7, with TRBD1 matching over 9 bases. The CDR3 has 16 amino acids. Germline trimming cut 3 bases from V and 5 bases from J; bases unmatched to any gene: 12. Germline assignment: CDR1 SGHTS and CDR2 YDEGEE.

DNA for the CDR3: TGTGCCAGCAGCCCGCAGGGGGAAGCCTACGAGCAGTACTTC. Translation: CASSPQGEAYEQYF. The gene calls are TRBV5-5 and TRBJ2-7, with 7 bases fitting TRBD1. The germline V gene encodes CDR1 SGHKS and CDR2 YYEKEE (reference sequence). Germline trimming cut 4 bases from V and 2 bases from J; bases unmatched to any gene: 6. The CDR3 totals 14 residues.

This clonotype has just a few counts. CDR3 DNA sequence: TGTGCCAGCAGCTTAAGCTCTCTCGGGACAGGGGTCTCCCTCTACGAGCAGTACTTC. Its protein product is CASSLSSLGTGVSLYEQYF. This chain connects TRBV7-3 to TRBJ2-7, with 10 bases identical to TRBD1. Germline V gives CDR1 SGHTA, CDR2 FQGTGA. CDR3 length equals 19 residues. V was pared by 1 base and J by 3 bases, with 15 bases of the junction left unmatched. Full variable domain (rest looked up from reference TRBV7-3 and TRBJ2-7): GAGVSQTPSNKVTEKGKYVELRCDPISGHTALYWYRQSLGQGPEFLIYFQGTGAADDSGLPNDRFFAVRPEGSVSTLKIQRTERGDSAVYLCASSLSSLGTGVSLYEQYFGPGTRLTVT.

This clonotype was seen more than once but under ten times. This may arise from a read error, as a much more abundant clone is one base away. The chain is built from TRBV6-1 and TRBJ2-7; D is tentatively TRBD1 or TRBD2 (5 bases each). Trimming took off 11 bases at V and 3 bases at J, with 11 bases between the two ends. There are 11 residues in the CDR3. The germline CDR1 and CDR2 sequences are MNHNS and SASEGT. The CDR3 DNA sequence: TGTGCCGGGACGAACTACTACGAGCAGTACTTC. This gives the protein CAGTNYYEQYF.

This clonotype was recorded at least ten times. V and J are TRBV14 and TRBJ1-1; D remains ambiguous. The CDR3 covers 16 residues. With 1 base removed from V and 0 bases from J, the gap between germline ends came to 12 bases. Germline V gene sequence: CDR1 SGHDN, CDR2 FVKESK. The CDR3 DNA reads TGTGCCAGCAGCCAAGTCGCCCCCAGCATGAACACTGAAGCTTTCTTT. It codes for CASSQVAPSMNTEAFF.

This clonotype was counted many times. The genes are TRBV5-1 and TRBJ2-1; TRBD2 is a possible D gene (5 bases). CDR1 SGHRS and CDR2 YFSETQ come from the germline V gene. The germline V and J ends were trimmed by 0 bases and 7 bases, with 8 bases remaining between them. CDR3 length: 13 residues. CDR3 sequence reads: CASSLVGVNEQFF. The CDR3 coding sequence is TGCGCCAGCAGCTTGGTCGGGGTGAATGAGCAGTTCTTC.

This clonotype has at least ten counts. This rearrangement joins TRBV30 to TRBJ1-2; D may be TRBD1 (6 bases). Per germline, CDR1 GTSNPN and CDR2 SVGIG (reference sequence). This CDR3 spans 11 amino acids. Trimming took 5 bases from V and 4 from J, leaving 8 bases between them. The CDR3 DNA reads TGTGCCTGGGACAGGACCTATGGCTACACCTTC. Translation: CAWDRTYGYTF.

In its sample, this clonotype was seen many times. CDR3 sequence (DNA): TGCGCCAGCAGTAAGGACAGTATGGCCGGATCGTCGGTCGAGCAGTACTTC. Translating gives CASSKDSMAGSSVEQYF. The rearrangement joins TRBV5-1 to TRBJ2-7; weak D call: TRBD1 (6 bases). The germline V gene encodes CDR1 SGHRS and CDR2 YFSETQ. Trimming pared 5 bases from V and 6 bases from J, leaving 27 bases between. The CDR3 is 17 amino acids.

This clonotype was observed a handful of times. V usage is TRBV5-1 and J usage is TRBJ2-2; the D gene is possibly TRBD1 (5 bases). Germline V CDR1 and CDR2: SGHRS, YFSETQ. This CDR3 contains 14 residues. The V and J ends lost 7 bases and 0 bases respectively, with 10 bases between them. CDR3 DNA sequence: TGCGCCAGCCTAGACAGCTCGAACACCGGGGAGCTGTTTTTT. Translating it yields CASLDSSNTGELFF.

The CDR3 DNA reads TGCGCCAGCAGCCGGGACAGGGATGGAGCTTTCTTT. As protein: CASSRDRDGAFF. This chain uses TRBV5-1 with TRBJ1-1; 9 positions match TRBD1. The CDR3 is made up of 12 amino acids. The germline gives CDR1 SGHRS, CDR2 YFSETQ. Losses at the gene ends were 4 bases for V and 10 bases for J; bases not matched to a gene: 5.

V and J are TRBV27 and TRBJ2-1; D unclear. This CDR3 has 14 amino acids. CDR1 is MNHEY, CDR2 SMNVEV, per germline (reference sequence). V was shortened by 7 bases and J by 9 bases, with 19 bases between the two germline ends. The CDR3, as DNA: TGTGCCAGCACACACCGGGCGCGGTTTAGTGAGCAGTTCTTC. This sequence encodes CASTHRARFSEQFF.

The CDR3 DNA sequence: TGTGCCAGCAGCCAGGGAGGGGGCACTGAAGCTTTCTTT. It codes for CASSQGGGTEAFF. The chain employs TRBV7-2 and TRBJ1-1, with D perhaps matching TRBD1 (6 bases). CDR1 and CDR2 (germline): SGHTA, FQGNSA. V was clipped by 5 bases and J by 4 bases, with 11 bases between them. This CDR3 is 13 amino acids long.

This clonotype came up many times. This sequence joins TRBV25-1 and TRBJ1-4, with TRBD1 identical over 7 bases. This CDR3 has 15 residues. V lost 6 bases and J lost 5; bases outside the gene matches: 9. Germline CDR1 reads MGHDK; CDR2 reads SYGVNS. This chain's CDR3 is CASRDPGTANEKLFF. The DNA of the CDR3 is TGTGCCAGCAGGGACCCTGGGACAGCGAATGAAAAACTGTTTTTT.